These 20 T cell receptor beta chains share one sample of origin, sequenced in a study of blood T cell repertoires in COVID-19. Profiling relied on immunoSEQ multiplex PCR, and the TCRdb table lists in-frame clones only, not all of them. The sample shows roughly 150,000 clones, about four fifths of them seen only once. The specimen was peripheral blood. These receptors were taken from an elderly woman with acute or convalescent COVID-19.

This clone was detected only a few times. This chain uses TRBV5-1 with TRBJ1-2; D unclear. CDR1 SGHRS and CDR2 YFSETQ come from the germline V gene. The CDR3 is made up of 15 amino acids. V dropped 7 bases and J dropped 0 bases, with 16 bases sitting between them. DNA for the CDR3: TGCGCCAGCGCCCTAGGGAGTCACGCTAACTATGGCTACACCTTC. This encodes CASALGSHANYGYTF.

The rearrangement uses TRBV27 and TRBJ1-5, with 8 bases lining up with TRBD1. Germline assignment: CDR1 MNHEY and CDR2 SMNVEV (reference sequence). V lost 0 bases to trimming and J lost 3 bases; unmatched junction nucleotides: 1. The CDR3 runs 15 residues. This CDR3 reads CASSLSQGANQPQHF. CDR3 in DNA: TGTGCCAGCAGTTTATCTCAGGGGGCCAATCAGCCCCAGCATTTT.

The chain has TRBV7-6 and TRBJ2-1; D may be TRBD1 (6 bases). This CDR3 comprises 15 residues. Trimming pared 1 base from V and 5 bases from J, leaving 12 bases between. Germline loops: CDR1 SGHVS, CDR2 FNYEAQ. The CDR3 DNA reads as TGTGCCAGCAGCTTAGGTCAGGGGTCCCACAATGAGCAGTTCTTC. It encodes CASSLGQGSHNEQFF.

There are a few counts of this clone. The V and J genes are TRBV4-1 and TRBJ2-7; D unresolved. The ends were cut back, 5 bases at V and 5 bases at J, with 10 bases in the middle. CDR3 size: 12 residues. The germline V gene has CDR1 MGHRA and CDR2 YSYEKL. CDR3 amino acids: CASSVWPHEQYF. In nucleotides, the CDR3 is TGCGCCAGCAGCGTCTGGCCTCACGAGCAGTACTTC.

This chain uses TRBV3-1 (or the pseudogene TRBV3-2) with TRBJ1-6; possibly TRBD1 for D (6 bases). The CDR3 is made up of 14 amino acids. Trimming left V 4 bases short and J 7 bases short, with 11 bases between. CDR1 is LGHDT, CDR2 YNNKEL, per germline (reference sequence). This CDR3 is CASSPQGRNSPLHF. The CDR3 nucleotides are TGTGCCAGCAGCCCCCAGGGGCGGAATTCACCCCTCCACTTT.

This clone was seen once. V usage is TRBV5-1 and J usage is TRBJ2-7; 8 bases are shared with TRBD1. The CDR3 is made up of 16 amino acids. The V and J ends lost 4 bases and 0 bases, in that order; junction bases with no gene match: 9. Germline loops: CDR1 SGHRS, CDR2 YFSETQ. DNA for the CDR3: TGCGCCAGCAGCCTAGGGACAGGAGTGAGCTCCTACGAGCAGTACTTC. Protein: CASSLGTGVSSYEQYF. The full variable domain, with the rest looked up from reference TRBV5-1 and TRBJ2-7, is KAGVTQTPRYLIKTRGQQVTLSCSPISGHRSVSWYQQTPGQGLQFLFEYFSETQRNKGNFPGRFSGRQFSNSRSEMNVSTLELGDSALYLCASSLGTGVSSYEQYFGPGTRLTVT.

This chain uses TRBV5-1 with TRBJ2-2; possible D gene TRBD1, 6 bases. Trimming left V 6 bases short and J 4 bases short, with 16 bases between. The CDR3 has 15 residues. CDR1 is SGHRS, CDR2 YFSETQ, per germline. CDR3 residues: CASTPSTGFTGELFF. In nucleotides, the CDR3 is TGCGCCAGCACACCTTCAACAGGGTTCACCGGGGAGCTGTTTTTT.

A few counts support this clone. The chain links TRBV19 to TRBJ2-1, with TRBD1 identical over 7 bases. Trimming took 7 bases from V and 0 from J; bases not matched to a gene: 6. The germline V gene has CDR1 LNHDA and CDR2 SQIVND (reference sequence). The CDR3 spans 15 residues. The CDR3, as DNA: TGTGCCAGTAACCCGACAGGGAGCTCCTACAATGAGCAGTTCTTC. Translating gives CASNPTGSSYNEQFF.

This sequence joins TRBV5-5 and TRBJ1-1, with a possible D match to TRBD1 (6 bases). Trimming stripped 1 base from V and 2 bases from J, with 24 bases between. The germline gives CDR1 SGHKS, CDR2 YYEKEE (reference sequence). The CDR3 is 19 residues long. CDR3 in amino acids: CASSLNGLLHRESNTEAFF. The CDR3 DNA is TGTGCCAGCAGCTTGAACGGACTGCTCCACAGGGAATCAAACACTGAAGCTTTCTTT.

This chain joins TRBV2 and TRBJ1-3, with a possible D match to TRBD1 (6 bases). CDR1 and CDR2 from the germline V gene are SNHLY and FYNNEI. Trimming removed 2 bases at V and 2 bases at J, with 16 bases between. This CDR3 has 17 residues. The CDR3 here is CASSESGSGGPGNTIYF. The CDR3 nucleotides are TGTGCCAGCAGTGAAAGCGGGTCCGGGGGGCCTGGAAACACCATATATTTT.

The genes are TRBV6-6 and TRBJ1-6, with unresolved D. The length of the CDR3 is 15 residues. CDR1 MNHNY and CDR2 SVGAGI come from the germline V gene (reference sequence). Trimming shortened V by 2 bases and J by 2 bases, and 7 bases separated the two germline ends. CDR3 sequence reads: CASSYVNTYNSPLHF. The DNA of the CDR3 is TGTGCCAGCAGTTACGTCAACACCTATAATTCACCCCTCCACTTT.

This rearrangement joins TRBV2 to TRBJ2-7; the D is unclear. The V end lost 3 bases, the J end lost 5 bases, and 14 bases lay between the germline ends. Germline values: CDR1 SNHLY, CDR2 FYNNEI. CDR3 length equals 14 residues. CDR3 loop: CASSETLSTHEQYF. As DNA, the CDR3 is TGTGCCAGCAGTGAGACTCTCTCAACCCACGAGCAGTACTTC.

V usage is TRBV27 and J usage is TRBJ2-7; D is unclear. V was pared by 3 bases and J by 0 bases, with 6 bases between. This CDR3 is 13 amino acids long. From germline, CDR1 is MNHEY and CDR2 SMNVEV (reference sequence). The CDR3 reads CASSFRSSYEQYF. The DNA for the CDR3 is TGTGCCAGCAGTTTTAGGAGCTCCTACGAGCAGTACTTC.

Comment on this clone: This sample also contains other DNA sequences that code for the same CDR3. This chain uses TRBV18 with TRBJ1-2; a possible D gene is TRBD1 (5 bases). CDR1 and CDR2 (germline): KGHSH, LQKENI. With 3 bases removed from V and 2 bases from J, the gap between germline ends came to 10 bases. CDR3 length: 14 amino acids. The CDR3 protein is CASSPPAGNYGYTF. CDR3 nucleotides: TGTGCCAGCTCACCTCCCGCAGGGAACTATGGCTACACCTTC.

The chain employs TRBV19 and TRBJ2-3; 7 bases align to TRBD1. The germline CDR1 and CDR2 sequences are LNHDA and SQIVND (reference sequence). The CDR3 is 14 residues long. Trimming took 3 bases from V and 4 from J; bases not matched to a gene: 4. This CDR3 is CASSITGVADTQYF. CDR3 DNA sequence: TGTGCCAGTAGTATCACAGGGGTGGCAGATACGCAGTATTTT.

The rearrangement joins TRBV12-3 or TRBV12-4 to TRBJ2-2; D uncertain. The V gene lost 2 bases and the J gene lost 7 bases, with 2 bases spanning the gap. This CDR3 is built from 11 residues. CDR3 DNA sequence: TGTGCCAGCAGTTTACTCGGGGAGCTGTTTTTT. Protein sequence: CASSLLGELFF.

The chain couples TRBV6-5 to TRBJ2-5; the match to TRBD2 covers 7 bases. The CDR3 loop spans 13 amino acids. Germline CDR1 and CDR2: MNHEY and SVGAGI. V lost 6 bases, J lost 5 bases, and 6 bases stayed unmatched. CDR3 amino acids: CASREGGRETQYF. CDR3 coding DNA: TGTGCCAGCAGAGAGGGAGGGCGGGAGACCCAGTACTTC.

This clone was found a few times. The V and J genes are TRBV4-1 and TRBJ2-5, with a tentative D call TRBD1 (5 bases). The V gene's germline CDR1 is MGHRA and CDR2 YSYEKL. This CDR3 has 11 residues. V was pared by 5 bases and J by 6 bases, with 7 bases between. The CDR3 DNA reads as TGCGCCAGCAGCACAGGTCAGACCCAGTACTTC. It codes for CASSTGQTQYF.

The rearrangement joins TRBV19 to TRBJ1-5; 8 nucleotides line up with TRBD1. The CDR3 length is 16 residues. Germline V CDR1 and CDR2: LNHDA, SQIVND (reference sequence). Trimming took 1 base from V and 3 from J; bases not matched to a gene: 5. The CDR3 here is CASSIVGTGLNQPQHF. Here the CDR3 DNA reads TGTGCCAGTAGTATAGTCGGGACAGGACTCAATCAGCCCCAGCATTTT.

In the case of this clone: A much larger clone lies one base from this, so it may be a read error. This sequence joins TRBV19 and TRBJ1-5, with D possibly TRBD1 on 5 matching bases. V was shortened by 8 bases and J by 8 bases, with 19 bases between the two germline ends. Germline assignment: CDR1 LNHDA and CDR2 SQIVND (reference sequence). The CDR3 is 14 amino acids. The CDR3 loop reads CASSIPGTGKPQHF. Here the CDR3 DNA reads TGTGCCAGTTCCATTCCAGGTACAGGTAAGCCCCAGCATTTT.